Listed below are T cell receptor beta chains from one sample, sequenced in a study of shared clonotypes between healthy human individuals. Sequenced by immunoSEQ multiplex PCR; TCRdb stores in-frame clones only, minus some. The sample records about 2 million clones, about 95% being singletons. The material sequenced was naive CD8+ T cells sorted from blood. All receptors come from a man between 18 and 35 years old in good health. The conserved cysteine and the conserved F or W are not part of the CDR3 here.

J gene	V gene	CDR3 length	CDR3 protein
TRBJ2-3	TRBV27	10	ASGPDTDTQY
TRBJ2-7	TRBV4-1	15	ASSHYGTGGPFYEQY
TRBJ2-7	TRBV4-1	12	ASSHRQGGYEQY
TRBJ2-7	TRBV6-5	11	ASGLGQNYEQY
TRBJ2-3	TRBV4-3	13	ASSQDSSAGDTQY
TRBJ1-3	TRBV13	13	ASSFDGSSGNTIY
TRBJ2-1	TRBV6-6	14	ASSYLGQDSYNEQF
TRBJ2-3	TRBV4-1	13	ASSQEWDGADTQY
TRBJ2-6	TRBV27	14	ASSLLESSGANVLT
TRBJ2-5	TRBV7-2	13	ASSLLQGGGETQY
TRBJ2-7	TRBV6-1	13	ASSEDTGGPYEQY
TRBJ2-3	TRBV27	11	ASSFRGPDTQY
TRBJ2-6	TRBV27	14	ASSLLLSSGANVLT
-	TRBV6-8	10	AFRGRPYEQY
TRBJ2-3	TRBV5-1	13	ASDLAGGGIDTQY
TRBJ2-3	TRBV2	14	ASSEDGGSKTDTQY
TRBJ2-1	TRBV14	10	ASSQGIDEQF
TRBJ1-2	TRBV7-9	11	ASSLVGGYGYT
TRBJ2-7	TRBV7-2	12	ASGAAVFSYEQY
TRBJ2-2	TRBV7-6	12	ASSLEAYGRELF
TRBJ1-1	TRBV5-1	12	ASSLSAGNTEAF
TRBJ2-3	TRBV4-3	14	ASSQEEREGPDTQY
TRBJ2-7	TRBV5-4	13	ASSLEAGGPNEQY
TRBJ2-7	TRBV9	12	ASSGSPQDYEQY
TRBJ2-5	TRBV27	13	ASSLRGGGPETQY
TRBJ2-3	TRBV4-2	15	ASSQDPQAGEADTQY
TRBJ2-1	TRBV27	12	ASTGTSGEHEQF
TRBJ1-4	TRBV28	15	ASSPDRGTATNEKLF
TRBJ2-5	TRBV28	11	ASSERGEETQY
TRBJ1-1	TRBV5-5	12	ASSLIQPNTEAF
TRBJ1-2	TRBV6-5	12	ATLRDPANYGYT
TRBJ2-5	TRBV29-1	12	SVEDRGGLETQY
TRBJ2-5	TRBV5-6	13	ASSHHARLQETQY
TRBJ2-3	TRBV5-1	14	ASSQLAGTTTDTQY
TRBJ2-5	TRBV7-9	14	ASSPGTGAQWGTQY
TRBJ1-6	TRBV4-1	15	ASSQANRGSYNSPLH
TRBJ2-1	TRBV27	9	ASSQYNEQF
TRBJ2-3	TRBV13	12	ASSGDSKSDTQY
TRBJ2-5	TRBV5-1	13	ASSSLAGEAETQY
TRBJ2-1	TRBV5-1	12	ASSFGGGYNEQF
TRBJ2-7	TRBV13	10	ASSSEVREQY
TRBJ1-5	TRBV18	13	ASSPGQGRDQPQH
TRBJ2-7	TRBV7-9	12	ASSLSGSVGEQY
TRBJ2-7	TRBV11-2	11	ASSLVSRYEQY
TRBJ1-4	TRBV7-9	13	ASSLSDAGGEKLF
TRBJ2-7	TRBV7-6	12	ASSLEELPYEQY
TRBJ1-1	TRBV7-2	12	ASSEGGLRTEAF